The 14 T cell receptor beta chains given below trace back to one sample, sequenced in a study of OX40 agonist ivuxolimab in advanced cancers. Assay used: immunoSEQ multiplex PCR; TCRdb lists only in-frame clones, some missing. The sample has more than 70,000 clones; roughly four fifths are singletons. This specimen consisted of CD4+ or CD8+ T cells sorted from blood, obtained in a trial of the OX40 agonist ivuxolimab. Receptors originate from an adult with an advanced solid tumor such as melanoma, head and neck, liver or kidney cancer.

V is TRBV6-5 and J is TRBJ2-5; TRBD1 aligns across 11 bases. Trimming at V came to 5 bases and at J to 4 bases, leaving 3 bases not matched to a gene. Germline V gene lookup returns CDR1 MNHEY and CDR2 SVGAGI. This CDR3 has 14 residues. The CDR3 here is CASSTGTGGETQYF. The CDR3 DNA reads TGTGCCAGCAGTACTGGGACAGGGGGAGAGACCCAGTACTTC.

This clone was seen only a few times. The chain employs TRBV19 and TRBJ2-7; no firm D call. Trimming took 3 bases from V and 2 from J, leaving 14 bases between them. This CDR3 has 15 residues. Germline CDR1 reads LNHDA; CDR2 reads SQIVND (reference sequence). CDR3: CASSILYGTAYEQYF. CDR3 nucleotide sequence: TGTGCCAGTAGTATCTTGTACGGAACCGCCTACGAGCAGTACTTC.

The DNA of the CDR3 is TGCAGCGTTCCCCAACTAGCGGGAGCCTACTTCAATGAGCAGTTCTTC. Translation: CSVPQLAGAYFNEQFF. This chain links TRBV29-1 with TRBJ2-1; 11 nucleotides line up with TRBD2. V lost 5 bases and J lost 6; bases outside the gene matches: 12. Germline CDR1 is SQVTM and CDR2 is ANQGSEA. The CDR3 is 16 amino acids.

Of note for this clone: The same CDR3 is also encoded by other DNA sequences in this sample. V and J are TRBV28 and TRBJ2-5; D not certain. CDR1 is MDHEN, CDR2 SYDVKM, per germline. The CDR3 contains 11 residues. Trimming took off 2 bases at V and 3 bases at J, with 1 base between the two ends. The CDR3 here is CASSLEETQYF. CDR3 DNA: TGTGCCAGCAGTTTAGAAGAGACCCAGTACTTC.

J is TRBJ1-4 and V is TRBV4-2, with 8 bases that match TRBD1. Germline CDR1 and CDR2: LGHNA and YNFKEQ. The CDR3 is 15 residues long. J lost 7 bases, V lost 1 base, and 5 bases had no gene match. CDR3 coding DNA: TGTGCCAGCAGCCAAGTAGGACAGGGAGCTGAAAAACTGTTTTTT. As protein: CASSQVGQGAEKLFF.

The chain is built from TRBV6-5 and TRBJ1-4, with a weak D call TRBD1 (5 bases). V lost 8 bases to trimming and J lost 4 bases, with 11 bases between them. The length of the CDR3 is 13 residues. The germline V gene encodes CDR1 MNHEY and CDR2 SVGAGI. In nucleotides, the CDR3 is TGTGCCAGCCAAGCGGGACTTAATGAAAAACTGTTTTTT. Translating gives CASQAGLNEKLFF.

This clone was detected only once. This chain joins TRBV7-9 and TRBJ1-2; D gene unclear. V gave up 3 bases and J gave up 2 bases, with 19 bases separating them. Germline assignment: CDR1 SEHNR and CDR2 FQNEAQ (reference sequence). The CDR3 loop spans 17 amino acids. The chain's CDR3 is CASSFWGSTRRNYGYTF. CDR3 DNA: TGTGCCAGCAGCTTTTGGGGATCTACGCGCCGAAACTATGGCTACACCTTC.

The gene calls are TRBV5-6 and TRBJ1-4; 9 nucleotides agree with TRBD1. Germline CDR1 SGHDT, CDR2 YYEEEE. This CDR3 has 13 residues. After removal of 4 bases from V and 8 bases from J, the junction contained 3 bases not matched to a gene. In DNA form, the CDR3 reads TGTGCCAGCAGCCCCGGGACAGGGGAAAAACTGTTTTTT. Translating it yields CASSPGTGEKLFF.

The CDR3 loop is CASSGERQPQHF. CDR3 coding DNA: TGTGCCAGTTCGGGGGAAAGGCAGCCCCAGCATTTT. This sequence joins TRBV19 and TRBJ1-5; maybe TRBD1 (5 bases). There are 12 residues in the CDR3. The germline V and J ends were trimmed by 8 bases and 7 bases, with 12 bases remaining between them. CDR1 and CDR2 from the germline V gene are LNHDA and SQIVND (reference sequence).

V usage is TRBV10-3 and J usage is TRBJ2-5; the match to TRBD1 covers 9 bases. CDR3 length: 17 amino acids. Losses at the gene ends were 4 bases for V and 1 base for J; bases not matched to a gene: 10. Germline V lookup: CDR1 ENHRY, CDR2 SYGVKD. The chain's CDR3 is CAISGSPQGAPQETQYF. The CDR3 DNA sequence: TGTGCCATCAGTGGGTCCCCACAGGGGGCTCCCCAAGAGACCCAGTACTTC.

V and J are TRBV7-2 and TRBJ1-2, with D possibly matching TRBD1 (5 bases). CDR3 length: 13 amino acids. Germline V gives CDR1 SGHTA, CDR2 FQGNSA. The V gene lost 4 bases and the J gene lost 5 bases, with 11 bases spanning the gap. The DNA for the CDR3 is TGTGCCAGCAGCTCCAGGGTTAGGTATGGCTACACCTTC. Its translation: CASSSRVRYGYTF.

The J gene is TRBJ1-2, the V gene TRBV6-1; 9 bases fit TRBD1. The CDR3 covers 13 residues. Germline-derived CDR1 and CDR2 are MNHNS and SASEGT. J lost 7 bases, V lost 11 bases, and 11 bases had no gene match. In DNA form, the CDR3 reads TGTGCCGGGTTACCGGGACAGGGTACTGGCTACACCTTC. Its protein product is CAGLPGQGTGYTF.

The rearrangement uses TRBV19 and TRBJ1-3; D gene unclear. The CDR3 is 16 amino acids. Between the trimmed V and J ends, which lost 3 bases and 0 bases, there was a span of 12 bases. CDR1 LNHDA and CDR2 SQIVND come from the germline V gene (reference sequence). This CDR3 reads CASSMTTTPSGNTIYF. The CDR3, as DNA: TGTGCCAGTAGTATGACAACTACTCCCTCTGGAAACACCATATATTTT. Variable domain in full (rest from reference TRBV19 and TRBJ1-3): DGGITQSPKYLFRKEGQNVTLSCEQNLNHDAMYWYRQDPGQGLRLIYYSQIVNDFQKGDIAEGYSVSREKKESFPLTVTSAQKNPTAFYLCASSMTTTPSGNTIYFGEGSWLTVV.

The rearrangement uses TRBV20-1 and TRBJ1-5, with D unresolved. This CDR3 is 11 amino acids long. The V gene lost 6 bases and the J gene lost 5 bases, with 8 bases spanning the gap. Germline V gene lookup returns CDR1 DFQATT and CDR2 SNEGSKA (reference sequence). The CDR3 nucleotides read TGCAGTGCGACAAGGGATCAGCCCCAGCATTTT. Its protein is CSATRDQPQHF.